The rows below give T cell receptor beta chains drawn from one sample of a study of CD8 T cells in ankylosing spondylitis. TCRdb reprocessed the 5' RACE reads via MiXCR and lists one record per CDR3 protein. The profile shows 400,000 or so distinct CDR3 sequences, roughly a quarter of them singletons. The sample taken for sequencing was blood, either unsorted or a sorted T cell fraction (not recorded which). These receptors all come from a male donor with ankylosing spondylitis. Both conserved end residues are part of each CDR3. The D gene is left open where the match is weak. Size tells how often a clone was seen (once, few, many) or the class of an expanded clone, and some rows leave it out.

TRBD1	TRBV7-9	-	TRBJ1-6	CASSPTGNSPLHF
-	TRBV7-9	-	TRBJ2-1	CASSFSIANNEQFF
TRBD1	TRBV5-1	-	TRBJ1-5	CASSPGQGENQPQHF
TRBD2	TRBV20-1	-	TRBJ2-1	CSASPLLAGADNEQFF
TRBD2	TRBV3-1	few	TRBJ2-7	CASSQEAGGPLQYF
-	TRBV12-3/TRBV12-4	-	TRBJ1-5	CASSDGRQPQHF
TRBD2	TRBV20-1	-	TRBJ2-1	CCAGGNSFGSGYEQFF
-	TRBV11-2	few	TRBJ1-1	CASSLDRRDGVSEAFF
TRBD1	TRBV19	-	TRBJ1-2	CASSDGQGHIWGYTF
TRBD2	TRBV30	-	TRBJ2-5	CAWSVAGEGQETQYF
-	TRBV11-3	few	TRBJ2-1	CASSLDTTDYNEQFF
-	TRBV4-2	-	TRBJ1-5	CASSQGEGTVKPQHF
-	TRBV20-1	once	TRBJ2-5	CSARVTGVRETQYF
TRBD1	TRBV6-1	-	TRBJ1-4	CASSDPGTGNEKLFF
TRBD1	TRBV18	-	TRBJ1-1	CASSIDRDTEAFF
-	TRBV14	-	TRBJ2-4	CASSQGAYIQYF
-	TRBV2	-	TRBJ1-5	CAGSGGANQPQHF
-	TRBV2	-	TRBJ2-5	CASRDPTGQETQYF
-	TRBV5-5	few	TRBJ2-7	CASSFSVAYEQYF
-	TRBV7-8	-	TRBJ1-6	CASSLFGGDSPLHF
-	TRBV10-3	few	TRBJ2-4	CAISESGAKNIQYF
TRBD2	TRBV10-1	few	TRBJ2-1	CASSGTSGKSNEQFF
TRBD1	TRBV2	few	TRBJ2-1	CASTPTGEDAYNEQFF
-	TRBV7-2	few	TRBJ1-1	CASSLTRYTEAFF
-	TRBV19	-	TRBJ1-2	CASTSILHRRANYGYTF
-	TRBV7-2	-	TRBJ2-5	CASSQRTRETQYF
-	TRBV3-1	-	TRBJ2-1	CASSQDEFGTYYNEQFF
-	TRBV10-3	many	TRBJ2-2	CATTNQGRGGRNTGELFF
-	TRBV7-8	-	TRBJ1-5	CASSADLGQPQHF
-	TRBV6-5	few	TRBJ1-3	CASSYSGGRFSGNTIYF
-	TRBV7-8	many	TRBJ1-3	CASSPTGRNTIYF
TRBD2	TRBV2	-	TRBJ2-2	CASFLGGANTGELFF
TRBD1	TRBV29-1	-	TRBJ2-1	CSVGTDRAAYNEQFF
-	TRBV2	-	TRBJ2-1	CASSGAFRAEQFF
-	TRBV24-1	-	TRBJ1-5	CATSLSGNQPQHF
-	TRBV27	-	TRBJ2-2	CASSSGYTGELFF
-	TRBV18	-	TRBJ1-6	CASSLRQNFLSPPLHF
TRBD1	TRBV29-1	-	TRBJ2-5	CSVQKTGGETQYF
TRBD1	TRBV7-9	few	TRBJ1-1	CASRRGQGNTEAFF
-	TRBV24-1	many	TRBJ1-1	CATSDVSGEAFF
-	TRBV27	few	TRBJ1-2	CASSLSGSVGYTF
-	TRBV2	-	TRBJ1-5	CASSEGGGSQPQHF
TRBD2	TRBV2	few	TRBJ2-1	CASSGGAGALEQFF
-	TRBV7-9	-	TRBJ1-1	CASSPGVTTWYTEAFF
-	TRBV5-1	few	TRBJ2-1	CASKDRIEQFF
-	TRBV7-2	few	TRBJ2-3	CASSLLTTSTDTQYF
-	TRBV3-1	few	TRBJ2-5	CASRQESTIQETQYF
-	TRBV5-6	few	TRBJ2-7	CASTKTAGHQYF
-	TRBV12-3/TRBV12-4	few	TRBJ2-7	CASRGPGTEAEQYF
TRBD1	TRBV12-3/TRBV12-4	many	TRBJ2-2	CASSRQGVNTGELFF
-	TRBV20-1	-	TRBJ2-7	CSAKEGPYEQYF
-	TRBV9	many	TRBJ1-6	CASSVGGMGHSPLHF
-	TRBV4-1	-	TRBJ2-3	CASSQDWTAGLTDTQYF
-	TRBV5-6	-	TRBJ2-2	CASSLAEYTGELFF
-	TRBV7-2	few	TRBJ1-2	CASSPRDLYGYTF
TRBD1	TRBV4-1	-	TRBJ1-2	CASSSRTGTDYGYTF
-	TRBV6-5	many	TRBJ2-4	CASSYSRLDLAKNIQYF
-	TRBV3-1	-	TRBJ2-5	CASSQDQATVQETQYF